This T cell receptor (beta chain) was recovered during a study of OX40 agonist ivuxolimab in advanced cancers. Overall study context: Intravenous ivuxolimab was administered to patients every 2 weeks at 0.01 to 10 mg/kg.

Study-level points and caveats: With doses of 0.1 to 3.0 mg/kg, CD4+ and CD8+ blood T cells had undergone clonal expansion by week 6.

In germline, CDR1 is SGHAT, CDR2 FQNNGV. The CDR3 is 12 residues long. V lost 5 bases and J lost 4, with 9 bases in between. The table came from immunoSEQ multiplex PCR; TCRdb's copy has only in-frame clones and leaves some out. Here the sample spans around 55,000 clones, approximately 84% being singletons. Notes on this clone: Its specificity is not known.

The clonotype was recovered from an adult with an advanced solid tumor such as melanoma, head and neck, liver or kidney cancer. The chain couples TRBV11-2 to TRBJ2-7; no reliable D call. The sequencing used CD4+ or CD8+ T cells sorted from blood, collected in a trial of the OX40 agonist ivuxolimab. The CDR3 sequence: CASSPDGYEQYF. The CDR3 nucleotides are TGTGCCAGCAGCCCAGACGGTTACGAGCAGTACTTC. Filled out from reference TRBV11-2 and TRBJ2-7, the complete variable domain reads EAGVAQSPRYKIIEKRQSVAFWCNPISGHATLYWYQQILGQGPKLLIQFQNNGVVDDSQLPKDRFSAERLKGVDSTLKIQPAKLEDSAVYLCASSPDGYEQYFGPGTRLTVT.